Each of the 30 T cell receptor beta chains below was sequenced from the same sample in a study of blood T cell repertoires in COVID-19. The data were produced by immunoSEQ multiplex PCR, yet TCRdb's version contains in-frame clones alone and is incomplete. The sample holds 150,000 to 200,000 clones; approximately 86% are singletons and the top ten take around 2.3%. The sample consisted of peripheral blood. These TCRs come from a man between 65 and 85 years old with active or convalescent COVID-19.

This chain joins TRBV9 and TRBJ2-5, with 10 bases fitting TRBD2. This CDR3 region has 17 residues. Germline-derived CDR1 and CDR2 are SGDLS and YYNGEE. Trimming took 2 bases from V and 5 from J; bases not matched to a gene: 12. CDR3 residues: CASSVSGRAFEWETQYF. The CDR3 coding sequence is TGTGCCAGCAGCGTCAGCGGGAGGGCCTTTGAGTGGGAGACCCAGTACTTC.

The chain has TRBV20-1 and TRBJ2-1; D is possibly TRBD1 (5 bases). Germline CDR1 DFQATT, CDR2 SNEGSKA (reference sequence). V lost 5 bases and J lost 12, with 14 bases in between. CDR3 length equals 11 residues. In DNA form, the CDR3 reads TGCAGTGCTGCCCAGGGTCTGGGGCAGTTCTTC. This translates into CSAAQGLGQFF.

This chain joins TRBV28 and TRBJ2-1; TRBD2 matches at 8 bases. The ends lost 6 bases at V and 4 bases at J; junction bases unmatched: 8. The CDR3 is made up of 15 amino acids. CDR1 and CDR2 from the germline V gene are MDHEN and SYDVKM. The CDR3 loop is CASSSGGAPYNEQFF. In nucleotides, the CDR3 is TGTGCCAGCAGCTCCGGGGGGGCCCCTTACAATGAGCAGTTCTTC. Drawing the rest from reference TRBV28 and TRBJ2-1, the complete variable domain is DVKVTQSSRYLVKRTGEKVFLECVQDMDHENMFWYRQDPGLGLRLIYFSYDVKMKEKGDIPEGYSVSREKKERFSLILESASTNQTSMYLCASSSGGAPYNEQFFGPGTRLTVL.

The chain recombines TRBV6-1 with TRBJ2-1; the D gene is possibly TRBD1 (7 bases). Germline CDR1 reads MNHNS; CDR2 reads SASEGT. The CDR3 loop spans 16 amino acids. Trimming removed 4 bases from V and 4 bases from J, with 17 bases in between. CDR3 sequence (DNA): TGTGCCAGCAGTGCATCTTCAGGGGGGCCGTACAATGAGCAGTTCTTC. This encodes CASSASSGGPYNEQFF.

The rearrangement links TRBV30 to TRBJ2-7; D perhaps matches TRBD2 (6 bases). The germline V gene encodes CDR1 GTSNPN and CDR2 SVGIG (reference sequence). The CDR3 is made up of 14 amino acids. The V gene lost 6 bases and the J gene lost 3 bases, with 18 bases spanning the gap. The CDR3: CACPARDGGYEQYF. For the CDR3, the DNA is TGTGCCTGTCCCGCCCGGGACGGGGGCTACGAGCAGTACTTC. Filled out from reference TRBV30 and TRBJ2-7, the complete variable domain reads SQTIHQWPATLVQPVGSPLSLECTVEGTSNPNLYWYRQAAGRGLQLLFYSVGIGQISSEVPQNLSASRPQDRQFILSSKKLLLSDSGFYLCACPARDGGYEQYFGPGTRLTVT.

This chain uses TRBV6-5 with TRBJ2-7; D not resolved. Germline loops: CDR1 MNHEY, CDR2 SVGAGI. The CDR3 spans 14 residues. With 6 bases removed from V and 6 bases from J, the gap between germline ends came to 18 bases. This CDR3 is CASRPLGLQREQYF. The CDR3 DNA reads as TGTGCCAGCAGGCCCCTAGGTCTTCAGCGCGAGCAGTACTTC.

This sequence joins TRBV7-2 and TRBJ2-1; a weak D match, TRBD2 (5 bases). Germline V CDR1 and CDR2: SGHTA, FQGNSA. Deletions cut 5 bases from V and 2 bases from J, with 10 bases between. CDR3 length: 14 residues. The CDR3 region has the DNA TGTGCCAGCAGCCTACTCGGGACCTACAATGAGCAGTTCTTC. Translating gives CASSLLGTYNEQFF. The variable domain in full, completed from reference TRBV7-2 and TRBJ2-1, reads GAGVSQSPSNKVTEKGKDVELRCDPISGHTALYWYRQSLGQGLEFLIYFQGNSAPDKSGLPSDRFSAERTGGSVSTLTIQRTQQEDSAVYLCASSLLGTYNEQFFGPGTRLTVL.

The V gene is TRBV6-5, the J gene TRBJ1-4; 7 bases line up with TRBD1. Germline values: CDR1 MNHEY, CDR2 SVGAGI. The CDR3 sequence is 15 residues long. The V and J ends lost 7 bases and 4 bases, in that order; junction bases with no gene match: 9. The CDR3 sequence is CASKKDRVGNEKLFF. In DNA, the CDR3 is TGTGCCAGCAAAAAAGACAGGGTTGGTAATGAAAAACTGTTTTTT.

CDR3 in DNA: TGTGCCAGCAGCGAACTAGGCGGTGGGACCCAGTACTTC. Protein product: CASSELGGGTQYF. This chain uses TRBV7-8 with TRBJ2-5; D perhaps matches TRBD2 (5 bases). The CDR3 sequence is 13 residues long. V was trimmed by 5 bases and J by 7 bases, leaving 14 bases between them. Germline CDR1 SGHVS, CDR2 FQNEAQ.

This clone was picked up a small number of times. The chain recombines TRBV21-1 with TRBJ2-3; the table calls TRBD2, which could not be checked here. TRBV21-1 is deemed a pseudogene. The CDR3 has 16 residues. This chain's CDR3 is CASSKPYGLGPDTQYF. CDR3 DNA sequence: TGTGCCAGCAGCAAACCCTACGGACTAGGCCCAGATACGCAGTATTTT.

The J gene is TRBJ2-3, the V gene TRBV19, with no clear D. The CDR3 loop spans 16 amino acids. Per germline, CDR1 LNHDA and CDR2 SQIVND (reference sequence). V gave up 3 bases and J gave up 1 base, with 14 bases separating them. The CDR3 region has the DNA TGTGCCAGTAGTATTTCAGGCCCGGTAGGCACAGATACGCAGTATTTT. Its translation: CASSISGPVGTDTQYF.

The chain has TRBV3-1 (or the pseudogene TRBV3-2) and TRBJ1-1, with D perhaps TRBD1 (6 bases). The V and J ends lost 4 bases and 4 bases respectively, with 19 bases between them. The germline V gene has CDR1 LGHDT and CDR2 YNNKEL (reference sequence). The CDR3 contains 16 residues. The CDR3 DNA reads TGTGCCAGCAGCCTGAGAGGAAGCGGACAGCTCACTGAAGCTTTCTTT. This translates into CASSLRGSGQLTEAFF.

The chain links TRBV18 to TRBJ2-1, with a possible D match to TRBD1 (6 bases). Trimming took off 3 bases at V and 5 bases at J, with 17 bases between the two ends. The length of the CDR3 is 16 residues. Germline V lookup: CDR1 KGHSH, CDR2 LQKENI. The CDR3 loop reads CASSPLVGAGNNEQFF. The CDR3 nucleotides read TGTGCCAGCTCACCCCTGGTGGGGGCCGGGAACAATGAGCAGTTCTTC.

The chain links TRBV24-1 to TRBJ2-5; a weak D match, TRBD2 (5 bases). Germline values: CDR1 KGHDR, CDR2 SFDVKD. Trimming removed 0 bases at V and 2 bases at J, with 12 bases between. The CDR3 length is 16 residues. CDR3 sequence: CATSDLMEEGQETQYF. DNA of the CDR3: TGTGCCACCAGTGATTTGATGGAAGAGGGTCAAGAGACCCAGTACTTC.

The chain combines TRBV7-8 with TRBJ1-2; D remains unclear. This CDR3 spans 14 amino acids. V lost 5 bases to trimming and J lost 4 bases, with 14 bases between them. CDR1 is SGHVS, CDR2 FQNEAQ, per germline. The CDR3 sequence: CASSPAIAIYGYTF. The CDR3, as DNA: TGTGCCAGCAGCCCGGCGATAGCGATCTATGGCTACACCTTC.

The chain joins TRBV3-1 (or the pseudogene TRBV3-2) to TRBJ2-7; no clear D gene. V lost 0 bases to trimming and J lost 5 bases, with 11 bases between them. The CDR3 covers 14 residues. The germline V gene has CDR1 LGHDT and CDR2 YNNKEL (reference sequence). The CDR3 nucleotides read TGTGCCAGCAGCCAAGATCTGGTGGCCGACGAGCAGTACTTC. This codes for CASSQDLVADEQYF.

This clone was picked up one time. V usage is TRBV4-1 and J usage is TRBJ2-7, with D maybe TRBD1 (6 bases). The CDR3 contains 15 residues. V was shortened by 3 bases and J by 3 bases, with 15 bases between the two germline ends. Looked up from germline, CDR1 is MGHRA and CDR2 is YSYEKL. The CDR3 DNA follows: TGCGCCAGCAGCCAGATCCGGGACACCTACTACGAGCAGTACTTC. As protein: CASSQIRDTYYEQYF.

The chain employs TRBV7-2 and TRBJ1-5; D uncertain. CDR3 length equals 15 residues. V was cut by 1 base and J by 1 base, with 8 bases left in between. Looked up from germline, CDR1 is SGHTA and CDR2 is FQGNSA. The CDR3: CASSLVLLSNQPQHF. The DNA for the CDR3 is TGTGCCAGCAGCTTAGTGCTCCTAAGCAATCAGCCCCAGCATTTT.

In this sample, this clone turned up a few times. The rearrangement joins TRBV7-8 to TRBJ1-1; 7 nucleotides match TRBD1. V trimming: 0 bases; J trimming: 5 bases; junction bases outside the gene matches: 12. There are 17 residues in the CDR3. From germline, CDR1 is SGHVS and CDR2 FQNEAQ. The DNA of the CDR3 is TGTGCCAGCAGCTTAGCCAGGGGGATCGAACGTCGGACTGAAGCTTTCTTT. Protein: CASSLARGIERRTEAFF.

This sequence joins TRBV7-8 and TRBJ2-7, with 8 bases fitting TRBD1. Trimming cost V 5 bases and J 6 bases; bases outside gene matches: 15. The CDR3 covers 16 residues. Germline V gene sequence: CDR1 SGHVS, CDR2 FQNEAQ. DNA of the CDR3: TGTGCCAGCAGCCAGGGAGCGCGACAGGGGTTTCTCGAGCAGTACTTC. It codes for CASSQGARQGFLEQYF.

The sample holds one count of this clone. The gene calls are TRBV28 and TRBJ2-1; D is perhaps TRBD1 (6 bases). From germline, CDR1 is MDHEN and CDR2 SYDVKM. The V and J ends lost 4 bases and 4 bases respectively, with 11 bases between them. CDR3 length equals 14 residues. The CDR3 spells CASSSQGKYNEQFF. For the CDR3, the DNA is TGTGCCAGCAGTTCACAGGGCAAATACAATGAGCAGTTCTTC.

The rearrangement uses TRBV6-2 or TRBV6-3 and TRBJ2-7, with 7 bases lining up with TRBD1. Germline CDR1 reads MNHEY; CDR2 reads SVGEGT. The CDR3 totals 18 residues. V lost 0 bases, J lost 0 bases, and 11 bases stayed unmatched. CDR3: CASSYSYKIRQGSYEQYF. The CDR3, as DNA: TGTGCCAGCAGTTACTCGTATAAAATCAGACAGGGCTCCTACGAGCAGTACTTC.

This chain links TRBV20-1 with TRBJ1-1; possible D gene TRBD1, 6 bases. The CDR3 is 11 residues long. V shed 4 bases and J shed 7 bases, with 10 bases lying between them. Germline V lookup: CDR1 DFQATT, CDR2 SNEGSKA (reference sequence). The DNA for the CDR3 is TGCAGTGCTACCCGAGGGGGTGAAGCTTTCTTT. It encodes CSATRGGEAFF.

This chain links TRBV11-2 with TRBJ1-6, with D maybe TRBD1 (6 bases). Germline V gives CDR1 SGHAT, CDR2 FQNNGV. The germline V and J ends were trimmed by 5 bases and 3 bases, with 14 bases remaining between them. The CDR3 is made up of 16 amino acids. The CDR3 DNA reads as TGTGCCAGCAGCGGATCCGGGACATTCTATAATTCACCCCTCCACTTT. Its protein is CASSGSGTFYNSPLHF. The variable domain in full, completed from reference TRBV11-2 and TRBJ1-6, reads EAGVAQSPRYKIIEKRQSVAFWCNPISGHATLYWYQQILGQGPKLLIQFQNNGVVDDSQLPKDRFSAERLKGVDSTLKIQPAKLEDSAVYLCASSGSGTFYNSPLHFGNGTRLTVT.

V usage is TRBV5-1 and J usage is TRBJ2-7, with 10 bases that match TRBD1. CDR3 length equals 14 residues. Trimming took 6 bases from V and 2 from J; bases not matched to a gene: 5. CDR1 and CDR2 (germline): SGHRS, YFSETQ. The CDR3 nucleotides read TGCGCCAGCAAGGCGGGACAGGGGACCTACGAGCAGTACTTC. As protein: CASKAGQGTYEQYF.

The CDR3 DNA follows: TGTGCCAGCAGCTACCGGACAGGGGGCTACGAGCAGTACTTC. This gives the protein CASSYRTGGYEQYF. The chain couples TRBV6-5 to TRBJ2-7, with 10 bases matching TRBD1. The V and J ends lost 6 bases and 3 bases, in that order; junction bases with no gene match: 5. The V gene's germline CDR1 is MNHEY and CDR2 SVGAGI. The CDR3 contains 14 residues.

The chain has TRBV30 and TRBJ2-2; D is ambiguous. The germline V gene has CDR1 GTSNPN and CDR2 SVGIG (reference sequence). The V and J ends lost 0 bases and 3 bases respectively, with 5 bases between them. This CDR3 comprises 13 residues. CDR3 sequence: CAWSVYDTGELFF. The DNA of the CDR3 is TGTGCCTGGAGTGTATATGACACCGGGGAGCTGTTTTTT.

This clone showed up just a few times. In nucleotides, the CDR3 is TGTGCCAGCAGCCCAGGACAGGGCCTACAAGAGACCCCCCAGTACTTC. Protein product: CASSPGQGLQETPQYF. The rearrangement links TRBV9 to TRBJ2-5, with 8 bases aligning to TRBD1. V lost 4 bases, J lost 9 bases, and 17 bases stayed unmatched. The CDR3 runs 16 residues. Looked up from germline, CDR1 is SGDLS and CDR2 is YYNGEE.

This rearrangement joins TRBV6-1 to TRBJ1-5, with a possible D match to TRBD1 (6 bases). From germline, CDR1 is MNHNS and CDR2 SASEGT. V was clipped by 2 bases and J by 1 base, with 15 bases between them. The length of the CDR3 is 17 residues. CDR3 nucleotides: TGTGCCAGCAGTGAATATGGCAGGGGAGGGAGCAATCAGCCCCAGCATTTT. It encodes CASSEYGRGGSNQPQHF.

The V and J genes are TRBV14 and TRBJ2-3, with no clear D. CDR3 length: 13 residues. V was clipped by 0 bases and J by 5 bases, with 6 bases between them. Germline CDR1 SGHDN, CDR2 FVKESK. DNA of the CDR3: TGTGCCAGCAGCCAAGATCTTGTAGATACGCAGTATTTT. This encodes CASSQDLVDTQYF.